Described below is a single T cell receptor beta chain sequence and its context. Indicated time point: blood 2 weeks post-SBRT. Treatment noted: 15 Gy SBRT to primary tumor, nephrectomy 4 weeks later. The sample originates from a study of radiation and T cells in renal cell carcinoma. The CDR3 sequence is 16 residues long. Between the trimmed V and J ends, which lost 1 base and 4 bases, there was a span of 13 bases. Germline-derived CDR1 and CDR2 are SGHAT and FQNNGV. The repertoire was sequenced with immunoSEQ multiplex PCR; TCRdb's copy has only in-frame clones and lacks some. The data show about 150,000 clones, about 87% seen once.

The receptor's source is a woman aged 45 to 65 with renal cell carcinoma. The source material was blood, sampled from a patient whose treatment included radiotherapy and nephrectomy. This sequence joins TRBV11-2 and TRBJ1-4; the D is unclear. The CDR3 protein is CASSLGGVEDNEKLFF. CDR3 bases: TGTGCCAGCAGCTTAGGAGGAGTGGAGGATAATGAAAAACTGTTTTTT.